The 16 T cell receptor beta chains listed next were all sequenced from one sample in a study of human T cells and chemical hapten exposure (dated by TCRdb to about 2021). The intended sense of this specimen's time point label: pre-sensitization, week 0. Per the publication, the treatment or condition label means: therapeutic diphenylcyclopropenone sensitization with weekly scalp DPC. Receptor amplification or capture employed RACE. Instrument on record: NextSeq 500. The raw public reads went through TCRdb reprocessing: fastp at Q25, MiXCR clone calling, in-frame beta chains kept. A single entry per CDR3 protein holds the most common genes and DNA from its merged rows. This sample comprises more than 300,000 distinct CDR3 sequences, less than 6.5% of them detected only once. The ten largest make up around 2.6% of the sample. Sequences were derived from whole blood, sampled in connection with sensitization to the hapten diphenylcyclopropenone (DPC). Receptors were obtained from a woman aged 45 to 65 with alopecia areata. Some clones in this sample may be carry-over from other donors' samples.

This clonotype has at least ten counts. V is TRBV7-9 and J is TRBJ1-6; no clear D gene. V was pared by 3 bases and J by 7 bases, with 10 bases between. The CDR3 is 14 amino acids. Germline lookup yields CDR1 SEHNR and CDR2 FQNEAQ (reference sequence). As DNA, the CDR3 is TGTGCCAGCAGCTTTGAGCCGGAGAATTCACCCCTCCACTTT. This codes for CASSFEPENSPLHF.

This sequence joins TRBV7-9 and TRBJ2-1, with no clear D. This CDR3 has 11 residues. V lost 2 bases and J lost 9, with 5 bases in between. CDR1 and CDR2 (germline): SEHNR, FQNEAQ (reference sequence). CDR3 sequence (DNA): TGTGCCAGCAGCTTACTCCCTGAGCAGTTCTTC. Protein sequence: CASSLLPEQFF.

This clonotype was counted only a few times. This chain's CDR3 is CASNGAGSDTQYF. CDR3 nucleotide sequence: TGTGCCAGCAACGGGGCGGGATCAGATACGCAGTATTTT. V and J are TRBV7-8 and TRBJ2-3, with D tentatively TRBD2 (6 bases). The germline V and J ends were trimmed by 7 bases and 4 bases, with 12 bases remaining between them. Germline lookup yields CDR1 SGHVS and CDR2 FQNEAQ. There are 13 residues in the CDR3.

V gene TRBV11-3 combines with J gene TRBJ1-5, with TRBD1 matching 10 bases. The CDR3 is 16 residues long. Germline assignment: CDR1 SGHNT and CDR2 YENEEA. V shed 3 bases and J 7 bases; nucleotides not matched to a gene: 9. The CDR3 loop is CASSFPGTGDAQPQHF. The CDR3 nucleotides are TGTGCCAGCAGCTTTCCCGGGACAGGGGATGCACAGCCCCAGCATTTT.

As concerns this clonotype: Compared with germline, one end of the junction differs, possibly owing to a read error. The rearrangement uses TRBV5-6 and TRBJ2-7; D unclear. The CDR3 length is 12 residues. Germline V gives CDR1 SGHDT, CDR2 YYEEEE. The CDR3 protein is CASSSSSYEQCF. The CDR3 nucleotides are TGTGCCAGCAGCTCGTCCTCCTACGAGCAGTGCTTC.

J is TRBJ1-5 and V is TRBV5-1; D is unresolved. Germline loops: CDR1 SGHRS, CDR2 YFSETQ. CDR3 length equals 15 residues. V was pared by 4 bases and J by 3 bases, with 14 bases between. CDR3 DNA: TGCGCCAGCAGCGCCTTACCAGGTAACAATCAGCCCCAGCATTTT. Protein product: CASSALPGNNQPQHF.

This clonotype was recorded at least ten times. The chain joins TRBV7-2 to TRBJ2-3; a weak D match, TRBD1 (6 bases). Germline V gene sequence: CDR1 SGHTA, CDR2 FQGNSA. The CDR3 runs to 15 residues. The germline V and J ends were trimmed by 5 bases and 1 base, with 13 bases remaining between them. The CDR3 spells CASSLGGRGTDTQYF. For the CDR3, the DNA is TGTGCCAGCAGCCTAGGGGGAAGAGGCACAGATACGCAGTATTTT.

This clonotype was picked up many times. The genes are TRBV4-1 and TRBJ2-7; D unclear. V lost 1 base to trimming and J lost 0 bases, with 10 bases between them. Germline V CDR1 and CDR2: MGHRA, YSYEKL. This CDR3 is built from 15 residues. The CDR3 is CASSQVGPNSYEQYF. The CDR3 DNA reads as TGCGCCAGCAGCCAAGTCGGCCCGAACTCCTACGAGCAGTACTTC.

This clonotype was seen many times. V gene TRBV29-1 combines with J gene TRBJ2-1; 10 nucleotides align to TRBD2. The J segment lost 4 bases and the V segment lost 6 bases, leaving 6 bases of the junction unmatched. The CDR3 loop spans 14 amino acids. Looked up from germline, CDR1 is SQVTM and CDR2 is ANQGSEA. This CDR3 reads CSVAQLAGYNEQFF. The CDR3 DNA is TGCAGCGTCGCTCAACTAGCGGGGTACAATGAGCAGTTCTTC.

This clonotype came up a few times. The rearrangement joins TRBV6-5 to TRBJ1-3; tentatively, D is TRBD1 (5 bases). V was pared by 4 bases and J by 2 bases, with 9 bases between. Germline loops: CDR1 MNHEY, CDR2 SVGAGI. The CDR3 spans 14 residues. This CDR3 is CASSFGGAGNTIYF. The DNA for the CDR3 is TGTGCCAGCAGTTTCGGGGGTGCTGGAAACACCATATATTTT.

This clonotype was detected only a few times. The chain employs TRBV24-1 and TRBJ2-1, with 9 nucleotides matching TRBD2. Germline V gene data show CDR1 as KGHDR and CDR2 as SFDVKD. The CDR3 has 18 residues. With 3 bases clipped from V and 3 bases from J, the junction kept 11 bases outside the gene matches. The CDR3 nucleotides read TGTGCCACCAGTGATCCCCTTCAGACTAGCGGAAACTACAATGAGCAGTTCTTC. This gives the protein CATSDPLQTSGNYNEQFF.

Concerning this clonotype: Since a much larger clone is just one base distant, this may be a read error. J is TRBJ2-7 and V is TRBV7-9; a weak D match, TRBD2 (5 bases). CDR1 is SEHNR, CDR2 FQNEAQ, per germline (reference sequence). The CDR3 extends over 14 amino acids. The CDR3 here is CASSSDLNSNEQYF. The CDR3 bases are TGTGCCAGCAGCTCGGACTTAAACTCCAACGAGCAGTACTTC.

This clonotype has a count of ten or more. The chain joins TRBV27 to TRBJ2-1; 10 nucleotides match TRBD2. J gave up 4 bases and V 5 bases, and 5 bases lay outside the gene matches. The CDR3 contains 15 residues. CDR1 and CDR2 (germline): MNHEY, SMNVEV (reference sequence). CDR3 in amino acids: CASSPERGGYNEQFF. The CDR3 region has the DNA TGTGCCAGCAGTCCAGAGCGGGGGGGATACAATGAGCAGTTCTTC.

Ten or more counts support this clonotype. This sequence joins TRBV6-2 or TRBV6-3 and TRBJ2-1; unclear D gene. V was trimmed by 5 bases and J by 2 bases, leaving 7 bases between them. CDR3 size: 13 residues. Germline lookup yields CDR1 MNHEY and CDR2 SVGEGT. The CDR3 region has the DNA TGTGCCAGCAGTGCGGTTCCCTACAATGAGCAGTTCTTC. Amino acids: CASSAVPYNEQFF.

This clonotype was picked up many times. The chain has TRBV9 and TRBJ2-4, with 10 nucleotides matching TRBD1. The CDR3 runs to 17 residues. Germline CDR1 is SGDLS and CDR2 is YYNGEE. With 2 bases clipped from V and 1 base from J, the junction kept 6 bases outside the gene matches. The CDR3 DNA sequence: TGTGCCAGCAGCGTGGGACAGGGGTCTGGGGCCAAAAACATTCAGTACTTC. Its protein product is CASSVGQGSGAKNIQYF.

This clonotype was seen many times. The chain carries TRBV5-1 and TRBJ2-7; TRBD2 might be the D (5 bases). Between the trimmed V and J ends, which lost 4 bases and 5 bases, there was a span of 13 bases. In germline, CDR1 is SGHRS, CDR2 YFSETQ. This CDR3 is built from 13 residues. In DNA form, the CDR3 reads TGCGCCAGCAGCCCGGGGTCCCTCGACGAGCAGTACTTC. It specifies CASSPGSLDEQYF.